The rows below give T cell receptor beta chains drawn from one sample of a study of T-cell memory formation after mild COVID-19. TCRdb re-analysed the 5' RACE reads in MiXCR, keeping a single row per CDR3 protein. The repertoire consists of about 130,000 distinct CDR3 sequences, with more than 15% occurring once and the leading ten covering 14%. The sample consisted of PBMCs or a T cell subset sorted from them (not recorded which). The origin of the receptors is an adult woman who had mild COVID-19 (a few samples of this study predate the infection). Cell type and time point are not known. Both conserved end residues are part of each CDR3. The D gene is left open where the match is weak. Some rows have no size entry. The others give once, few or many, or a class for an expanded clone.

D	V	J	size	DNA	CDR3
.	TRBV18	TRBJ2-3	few	TGTGCCAGCTCACCTTCGAGGGCAGATACGCAGTATTTT	CASSPSRADTQYF
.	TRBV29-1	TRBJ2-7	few	TGCAGCGTTGAAGAGGAGGGGGCGAATTTTTACGAGCAGTACTTC	CSVEEEGANFYEQYF
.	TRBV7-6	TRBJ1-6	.	TGTGCCAGCAGCTTAGAGCAGGGTTTGAATTCACCCCTCCACTTT	CASSLEQGLNSPLHF
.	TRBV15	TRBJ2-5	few	TGTGCCACCAGCAGAGATTTTGGCACTCAAGAGACCCAGTACTTC	CATSRDFGTQETQYF
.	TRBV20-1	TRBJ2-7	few	TGCAGTGCTAGAGATTCTTTCGGCAGCCCGACCTACGAGCAGTACTTC	CSARDSFGSPTYEQYF
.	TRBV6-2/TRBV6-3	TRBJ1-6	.	TGTGCCAGCGGCCCCGAATACTCCTATAATTCACCCCTCCACTTT	CASGPEYSYNSPLHF
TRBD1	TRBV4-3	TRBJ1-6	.	TGCGCCAGCAGCCAATCCGGGACAGGGTCAGGTTCACCCCTCCACTTT	CASSQSGTGSGSPLHF
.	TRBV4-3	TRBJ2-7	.	TGCGCCAGCAGCCAAGATCTGAACTACGAGCAGTACTTC	CASSQDLNYEQYF
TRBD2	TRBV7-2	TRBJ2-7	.	TGTGCCAGCAGCTTGGGCGTAGCGGGGGTCTACGAGCAGTACTTC	CASSLGVAGVYEQYF
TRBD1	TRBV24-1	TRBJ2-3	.	TGTGCCACCAGCCGGGGACAGGGGAGCACAGATACGCAGTATTTT	CATSRGQGSTDTQYF
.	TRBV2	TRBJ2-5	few	TGTGCCAGCAGTGAGTTAACCGTTCAAGAGACCCAGTACTTC	CASSELTVQETQYF
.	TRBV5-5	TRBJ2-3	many	TGTGCCAGCAGCTTGGACCTCACAGATACGCAGTATTTT	CASSLDLTDTQYF
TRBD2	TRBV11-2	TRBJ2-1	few	TGTGCCAGCAGCTTAGTGGGGGGGTCAGAAAATGAGCAGTTCTTC	CASSLVGGSENEQFF
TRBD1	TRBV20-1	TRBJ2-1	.	TGCAGTGCAACCGGGACAGGATACAATGAGCAGTTCTTC	CSATGTGYNEQFF
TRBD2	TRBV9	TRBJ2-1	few	TGTGCCACTAAGGGGCTCAGGTTAGCGGGGGGGCTTGAGCAGTTCTTC	CATKGLRLAGGLEQFF
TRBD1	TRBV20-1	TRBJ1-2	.	TGCAGTGCCACCCTACAGGGGAGGGACTATGGCTACACCTTC	CSATLQGRDYGYTF
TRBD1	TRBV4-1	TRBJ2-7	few	TGCGCCAGCAGCCGCACAGGGGGGAGCGAGCAGTACTTC	CASSRTGGSEQYF
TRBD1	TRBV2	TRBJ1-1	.	TGTGCCAGCAGTGCGGTGACAGGGTCGAGAGTGTTTGAAGCTTTCTTT	CASSAVTGSRVFEAFF
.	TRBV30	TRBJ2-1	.	TGTGCCTGGAGTGGGCTGAATGAGCAGTTCTTC	CAWSGLNEQFF
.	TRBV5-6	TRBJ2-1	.	TGTGCCAGCAGCTTATTGCGGAAGAGCTCCTACAATGAGCAGTTCTTC	CASSLLRKSSYNEQFF
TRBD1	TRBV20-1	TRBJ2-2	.	TGCAGTGCTAGAAGGGACAGGGGAAACACCGGGGAGCTGTTTTTT	CSARRDRGNTGELFF
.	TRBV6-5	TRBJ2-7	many	TGTGCCAGCAGTTACAACTACGAGCAGTACTTC	CASSYNYEQYF
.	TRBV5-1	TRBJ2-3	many	TGCGCCAGCAGCTCCTGGTCCTCAGATACGCAGTATTTT	CASSSWSSDTQYF
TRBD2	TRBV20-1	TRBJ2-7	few	TGCAGTGCTAGGCTAGCGGGATATGAGCAGTACTTC	CSARLAGYEQYF
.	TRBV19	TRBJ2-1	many	TGTGCCAGTAAGGGTTACAATGAGCAGTTCTTC	CASKGYNEQFF
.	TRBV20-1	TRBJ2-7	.	TGCAGTGCTAGAGCCCCTGGGGGCGAGCAGTACTTC	CSARAPGGEQYF
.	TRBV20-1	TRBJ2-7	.	TGCAGTGCAACCGGTCCTTACGAGCAGTACTTC	CSATGPYEQYF
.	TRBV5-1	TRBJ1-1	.	TGCGCCAGCAGTCCCCCGGTTTTAGGCACTGAAGCTTTCTTT	CASSPPVLGTEAFF
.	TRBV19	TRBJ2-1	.	TGTGCCAGTAGTAAAGGGGGGGGAAACTACAATGAGCAGTTCTTC	CASSKGGGNYNEQFF
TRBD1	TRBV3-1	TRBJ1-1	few	TGTGCCAGCAGCCCGGGACAGGGCACTGAAGCTTTCTTT	CASSPGQGTEAFF
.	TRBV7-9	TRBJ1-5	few	TGTGCCAGCAGCTTCACTGTAGGAGAAGGGGACATAGCCCAGCATTTT	CASSFTVGEGDIAQHF
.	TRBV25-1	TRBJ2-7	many	TGTGCCAGCGGACAAAGGTACGGATATTCCTACGAGCAGTACTTC	CASGQRYGYSYEQYF
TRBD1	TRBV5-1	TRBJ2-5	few	TGCGCCAGCAGCTCAGGGGGCTTGAAGGAGACCCAGTACTTC	CASSSGGLKETQYF
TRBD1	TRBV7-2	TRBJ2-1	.	TGTGCCAGCAGCTTAGTAGGCACAGGGGGAAGCGGTGAGCAGTTCTTC	CASSLVGTGGSGEQFF
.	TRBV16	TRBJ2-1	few	TGTGCCAGCACCCGGGCCCACAATGAGCAGTTCTTC	CASTRAHNEQFF
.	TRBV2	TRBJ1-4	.	TGTGCCAGCAGCGACCCCGGGGGCGCTTCCCCACACAATGAAAAACTGTTTTTT	CASSDPGGASPHNEKLFF
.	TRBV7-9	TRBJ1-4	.	TGTGCCAGCAGCCACCCCCCCAGTAATGAAAAACTGTTTTTT	CASSHPPSNEKLFF
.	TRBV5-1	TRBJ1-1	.	TGCGCCAGCAGCTTCCGGGAGATGAACACTGAAGCTTTCTTT	CASSFREMNTEAFF
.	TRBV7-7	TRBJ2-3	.	TGTGCTAGCAGCCGGGGGACAGTCCTCACAGATACGCAGTATTTT	CASSRGTVLTDTQYF
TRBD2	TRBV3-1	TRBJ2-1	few	TGTGCCAGCAGCCAAGATTTAGTCGGCGGGAGCTATGAGCAGTTCTTC	CASSQDLVGGSYEQFF
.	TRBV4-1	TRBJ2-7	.	TGCGCCAGCAGCCAATCCGGGACGCCGAGTACCTACGAGCAGTACTTC	CASSQSGTPSTYEQYF
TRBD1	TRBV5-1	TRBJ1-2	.	TGCGCCAGCAGCTCCCGGACAGGGGGCGCCGATGGCTACACCTTC	CASSSRTGGADGYTF
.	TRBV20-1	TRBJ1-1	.	TGCAGACCCGGACGTTTGCAGGGTACTGAAGCTTTCTTT	CRPGRLQGTEAFF
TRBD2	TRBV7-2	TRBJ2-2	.	TGTTCCAGCAGCCCAGACGGGGGGGCAGCCGGGGAGCTGTTTTTT	CSSSPDGGAAGELFF
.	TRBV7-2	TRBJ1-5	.	TGTGCCAGCAGCTTAGGTGGACGGCGAAATCAGCCCCAGCATTTT	CASSLGGRRNQPQHF
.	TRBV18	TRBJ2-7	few	TGTGCCAGCTCACACAGGGAATGGACCTACGAGCAGTACTTC	CASSHREWTYEQYF
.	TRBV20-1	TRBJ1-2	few	TGCAGTGCGTCTGGGGAGATCTATGGCTACACCTTC	CSASGEIYGYTF
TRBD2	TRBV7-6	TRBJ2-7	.	TGTGCCAGCAGCCGGGGACTAGCGGAAACCTACGAGCAGTACTTC	CASSRGLAETYEQYF
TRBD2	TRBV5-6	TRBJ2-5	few	TGTGCCAGCAGCTTGGTTGGGACTACCCATCGGGAGACCCAGTACTTC	CASSLVGTTHRETQYF
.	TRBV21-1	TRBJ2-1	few	TGTGCCAGCAGTCGGCAGTTCTTC	CASSRQFF
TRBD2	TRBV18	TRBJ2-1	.	TGTGCCAGCTCACCTAAGGAAGAACTAGCGGGGCTCAATGAGCAGTTCTTC	CASSPKEELAGLNEQFF
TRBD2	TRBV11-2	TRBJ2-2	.	TGTGCCAGCAGCTCCCAAAGAGAAAGCGGGAGGGCATCCGGGGAGCTGTTTTTT	CASSSQRESGRASGELFF
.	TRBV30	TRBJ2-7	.	TGTGCCTGGAGTGTAGACTTTAAGGGAGAGCAGTACTTC	CAWSVDFKGEQYF